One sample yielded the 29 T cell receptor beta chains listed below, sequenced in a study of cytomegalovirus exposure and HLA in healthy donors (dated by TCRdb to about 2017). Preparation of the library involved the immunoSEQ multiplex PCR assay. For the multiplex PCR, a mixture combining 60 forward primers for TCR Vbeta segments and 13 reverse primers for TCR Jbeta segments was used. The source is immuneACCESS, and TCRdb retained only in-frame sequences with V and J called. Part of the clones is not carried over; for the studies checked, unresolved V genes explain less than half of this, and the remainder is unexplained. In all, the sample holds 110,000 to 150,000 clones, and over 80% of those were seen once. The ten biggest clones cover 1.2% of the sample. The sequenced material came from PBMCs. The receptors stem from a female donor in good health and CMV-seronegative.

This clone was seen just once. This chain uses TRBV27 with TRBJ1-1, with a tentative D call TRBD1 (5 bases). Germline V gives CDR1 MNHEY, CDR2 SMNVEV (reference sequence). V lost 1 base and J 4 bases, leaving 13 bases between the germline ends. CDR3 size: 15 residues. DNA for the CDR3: TGTGCCAGCAGTTTATTATTCCAAGGGGTCACTGAAGCTTTCTTT. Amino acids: CASSLLFQGVTEAFF.

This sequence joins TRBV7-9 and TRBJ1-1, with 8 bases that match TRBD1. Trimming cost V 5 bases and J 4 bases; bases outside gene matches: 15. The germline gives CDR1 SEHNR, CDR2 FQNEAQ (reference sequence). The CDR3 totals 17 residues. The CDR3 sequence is CASSTGVQGALRTEAFF. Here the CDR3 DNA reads TGTGCCAGCAGCACAGGCGTCCAGGGGGCCTTGCGCACTGAAGCTTTCTTT.

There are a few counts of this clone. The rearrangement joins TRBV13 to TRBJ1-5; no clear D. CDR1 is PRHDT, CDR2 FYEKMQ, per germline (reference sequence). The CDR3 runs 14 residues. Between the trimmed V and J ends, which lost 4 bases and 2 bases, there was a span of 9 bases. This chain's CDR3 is CASSSGEGNQPQHF. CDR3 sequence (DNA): TGTGCCAGCAGCTCCGGGGAGGGCAATCAGCCCCAGCATTTT.

The CDR3 region is CASGRNTGELFF. Here the CDR3 DNA reads TGTGCCAGCGGCAGAAACACCGGGGAGCTGTTTTTT. The V and J genes are TRBV7-9 and TRBJ2-2; D gene unclear. Between the trimmed V and J ends, which lost 8 bases and 2 bases, there was a span of 6 bases. The CDR3 spans 12 residues. From germline, CDR1 is SEHNR and CDR2 FQNEAQ (reference sequence).

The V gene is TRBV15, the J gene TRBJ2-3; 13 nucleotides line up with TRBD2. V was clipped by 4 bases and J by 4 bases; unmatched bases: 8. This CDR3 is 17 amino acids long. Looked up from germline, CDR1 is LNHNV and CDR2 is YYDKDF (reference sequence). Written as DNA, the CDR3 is TGTGCCACCAGCATGGGACTAGCGGGAAGTGGACCAGATACGCAGTATTTT. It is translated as CATSMGLAGSGPDTQYF.

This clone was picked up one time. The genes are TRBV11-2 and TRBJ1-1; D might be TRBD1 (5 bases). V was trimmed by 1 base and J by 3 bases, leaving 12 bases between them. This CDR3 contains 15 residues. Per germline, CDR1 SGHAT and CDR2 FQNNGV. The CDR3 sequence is CASSLGRVIDTEAFF. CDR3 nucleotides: TGTGCCAGCAGCTTAGGCAGGGTAATAGACACTGAAGCTTTCTTT.

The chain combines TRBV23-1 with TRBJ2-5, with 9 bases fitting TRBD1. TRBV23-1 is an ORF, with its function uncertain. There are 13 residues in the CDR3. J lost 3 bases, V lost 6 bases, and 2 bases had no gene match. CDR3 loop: CASSRTGEETQYF. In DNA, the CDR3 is TGCGCCAGCAGCCGGACAGGGGAAGAGACCCAGTACTTC.

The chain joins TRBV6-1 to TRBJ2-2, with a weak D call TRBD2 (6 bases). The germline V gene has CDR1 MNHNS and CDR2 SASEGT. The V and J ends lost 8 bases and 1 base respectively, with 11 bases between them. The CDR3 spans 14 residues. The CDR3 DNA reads TGTGCCAGCCAAGCGGGCGTGAACACCGGGGAGCTGTTTTTT. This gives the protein CASQAGVNTGELFF.

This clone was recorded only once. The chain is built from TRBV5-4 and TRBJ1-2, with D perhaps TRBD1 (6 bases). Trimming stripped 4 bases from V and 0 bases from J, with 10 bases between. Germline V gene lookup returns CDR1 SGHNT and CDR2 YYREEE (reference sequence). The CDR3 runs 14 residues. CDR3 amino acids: CASSQRQANYGYTF. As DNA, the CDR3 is TGTGCCAGCAGCCAGAGACAGGCTAACTATGGCTACACCTTC.

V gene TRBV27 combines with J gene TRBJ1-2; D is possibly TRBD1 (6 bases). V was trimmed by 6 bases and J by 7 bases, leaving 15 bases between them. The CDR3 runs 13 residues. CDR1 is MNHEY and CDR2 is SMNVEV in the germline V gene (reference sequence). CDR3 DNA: TGTGCCAGCAGGTTGGACAGTGAAGCTGGCTACACCTTC. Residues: CASRLDSEAGYTF.

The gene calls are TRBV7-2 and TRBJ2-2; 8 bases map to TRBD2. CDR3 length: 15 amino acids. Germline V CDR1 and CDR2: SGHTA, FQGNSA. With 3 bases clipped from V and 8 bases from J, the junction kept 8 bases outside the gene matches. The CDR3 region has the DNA TGTGCCAGCAGCTTCCAGAGCGGGAGCGCGGGGGAGCTGTTTTTT. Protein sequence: CASSFQSGSAGELFF.

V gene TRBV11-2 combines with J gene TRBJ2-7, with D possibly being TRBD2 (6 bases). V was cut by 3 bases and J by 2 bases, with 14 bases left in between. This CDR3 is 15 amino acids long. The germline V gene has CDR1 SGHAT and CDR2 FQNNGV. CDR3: CASSFLPGETYEQYF. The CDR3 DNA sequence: TGTGCCAGCAGCTTCTTGCCGGGAGAGACCTACGAGCAGTACTTC.

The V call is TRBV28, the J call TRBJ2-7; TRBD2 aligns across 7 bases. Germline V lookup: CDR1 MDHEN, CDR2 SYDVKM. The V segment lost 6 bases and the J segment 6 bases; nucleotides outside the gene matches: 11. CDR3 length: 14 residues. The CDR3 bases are TGTGCCAGCAGCCCGTCCGGGACGGGAGGCGAGCAGTACTTC. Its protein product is CASSPSGTGGEQYF. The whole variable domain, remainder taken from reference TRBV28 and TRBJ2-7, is DVKVTQSSRYLVKRTGEKVFLECVQDMDHENMFWYRQDPGLGLRLIYFSYDVKMKEKGDIPEGYSVSREKKERFSLILESASTNQTSMYLCASSPSGTGGEQYFGPGTRLTVT.

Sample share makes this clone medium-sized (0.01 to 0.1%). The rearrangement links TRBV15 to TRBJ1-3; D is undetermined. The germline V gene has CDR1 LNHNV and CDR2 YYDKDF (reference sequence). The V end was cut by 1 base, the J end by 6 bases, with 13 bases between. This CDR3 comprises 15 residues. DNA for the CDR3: TGTGCCACCAGCAGAGTCAATGTCGGTGAAAACACCATATATTTT. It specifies CATSRVNVGENTIYF.

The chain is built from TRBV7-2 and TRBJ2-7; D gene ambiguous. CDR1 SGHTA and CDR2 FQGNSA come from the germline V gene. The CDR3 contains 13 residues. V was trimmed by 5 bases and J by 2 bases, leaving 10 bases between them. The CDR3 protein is CASSLLSTYEQYF. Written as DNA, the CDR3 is TGTGCCAGCAGCCTACTTTCCACCTACGAGCAGTACTTC.

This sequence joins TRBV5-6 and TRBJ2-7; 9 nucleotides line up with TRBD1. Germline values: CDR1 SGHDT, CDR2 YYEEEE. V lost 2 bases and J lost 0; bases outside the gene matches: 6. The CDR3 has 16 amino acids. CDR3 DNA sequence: TGTGCCAGCAGCTTACATCGGGACAGGGCCTCCTACGAGCAGTACTTC. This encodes CASSLHRDRASYEQYF.

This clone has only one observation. CDR3 in amino acids: CASSITGLNYGYTF. DNA of the CDR3: TGTGCCAGTAGTATTACAGGGTTGAACTATGGCTACACCTTC. The chain employs TRBV19 and TRBJ1-2; maybe TRBD1 (6 bases). Germline values: CDR1 LNHDA, CDR2 SQIVND (reference sequence). V gave up 3 bases and J gave up 2 bases, with 10 bases separating them. The CDR3 is 14 residues long.

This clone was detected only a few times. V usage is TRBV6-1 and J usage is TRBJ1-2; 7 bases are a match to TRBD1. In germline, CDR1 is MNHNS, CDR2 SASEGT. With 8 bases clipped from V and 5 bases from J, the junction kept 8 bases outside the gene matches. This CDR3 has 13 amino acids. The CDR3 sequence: CASETGFRYGYTF. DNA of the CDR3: TGTGCCAGCGAGACAGGGTTTAGGTATGGCTACACCTTC.

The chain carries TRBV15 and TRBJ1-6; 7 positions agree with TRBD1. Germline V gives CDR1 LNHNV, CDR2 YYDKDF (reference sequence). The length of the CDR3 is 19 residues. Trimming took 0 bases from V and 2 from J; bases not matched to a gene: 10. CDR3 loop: CATSREEDRVGTYNSPLHF. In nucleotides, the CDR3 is TGTGCCACCAGCAGAGAAGAAGACAGGGTTGGGACCTATAATTCACCCCTCCACTTT.

CDR3 nucleotides: TGTGCCAGCAAAATAGACAGGCGTGGGGCCAACGTCCTGACTTTC. As protein: CASKIDRRGANVLTF. The genes are TRBV6-5 and TRBJ2-6; perhaps TRBD1 as D (6 bases). Looked up from germline, CDR1 is MNHEY and CDR2 is SVGAGI. This CDR3 is built from 15 residues. Trimming took 7 bases from V and 3 from J, leaving 13 bases between them.

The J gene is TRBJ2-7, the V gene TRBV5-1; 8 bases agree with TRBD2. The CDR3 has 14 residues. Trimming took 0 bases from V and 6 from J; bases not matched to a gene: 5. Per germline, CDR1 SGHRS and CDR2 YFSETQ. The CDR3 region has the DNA TGCGCCAGCAGCTTGGAAGCGGGAGTGGGCGAGCAGTACTTC. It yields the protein CASSLEAGVGEQYF.

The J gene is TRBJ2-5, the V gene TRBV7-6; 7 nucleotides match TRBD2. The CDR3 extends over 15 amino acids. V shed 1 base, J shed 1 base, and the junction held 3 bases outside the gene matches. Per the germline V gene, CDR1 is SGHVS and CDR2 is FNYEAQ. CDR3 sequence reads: CASSLGGRGQETQYF. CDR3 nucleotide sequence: TGTGCCAGCAGCTTAGGGGGGAGGGGCCAAGAGACCCAGTACTTC.

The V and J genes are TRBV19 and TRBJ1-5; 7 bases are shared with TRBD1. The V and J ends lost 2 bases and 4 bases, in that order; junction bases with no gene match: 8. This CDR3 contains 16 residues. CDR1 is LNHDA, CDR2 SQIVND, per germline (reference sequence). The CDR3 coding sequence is TGTGCCAGTAGTATATTTTTAACAGGGGTAAATCAGCCCCAGCATTTT. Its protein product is CASSIFLTGVNQPQHF.

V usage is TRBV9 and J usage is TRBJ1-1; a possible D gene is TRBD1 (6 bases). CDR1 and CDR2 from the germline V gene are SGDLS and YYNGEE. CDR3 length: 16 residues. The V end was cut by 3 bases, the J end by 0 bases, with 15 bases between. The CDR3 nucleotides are TGTGCCAGCAGCGCCAGGGGCACAGGGTTGAACACTGAAGCTTTCTTT. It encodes CASSARGTGLNTEAFF.

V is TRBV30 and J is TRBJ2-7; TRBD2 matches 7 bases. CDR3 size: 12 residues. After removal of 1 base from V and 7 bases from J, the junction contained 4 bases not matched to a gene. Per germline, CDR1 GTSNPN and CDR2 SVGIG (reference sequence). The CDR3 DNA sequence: TGTGCCTGGAGTGAGCGGGGTTTGGAGCAGTACTTC. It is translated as CAWSERGLEQYF. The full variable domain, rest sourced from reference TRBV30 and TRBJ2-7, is SQTIHQWPATLVQPVGSPLSLECTVEGTSNPNLYWYRQAAGRGLQLLFYSVGIGQISSEVPQNLSASRPQDRQFILSSKKLLLSDSGFYLCAWSERGLEQYFGPGTRLTVT.

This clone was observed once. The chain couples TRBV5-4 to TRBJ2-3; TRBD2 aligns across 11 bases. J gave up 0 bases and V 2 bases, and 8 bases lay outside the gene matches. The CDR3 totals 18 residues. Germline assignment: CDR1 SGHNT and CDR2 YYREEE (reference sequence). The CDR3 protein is CASSFSKTSGTSTDTQYF. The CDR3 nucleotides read TGTGCCAGCAGCTTTTCTAAGACTAGCGGGACTAGCACAGATACGCAGTATTTT.

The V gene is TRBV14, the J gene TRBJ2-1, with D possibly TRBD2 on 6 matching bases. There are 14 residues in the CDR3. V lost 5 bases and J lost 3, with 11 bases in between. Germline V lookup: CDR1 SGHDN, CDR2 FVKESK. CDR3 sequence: CASSYGRGYNEQFF. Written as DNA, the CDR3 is TGTGCCAGCAGCTACGGGAGAGGCTACAATGAGCAGTTCTTC. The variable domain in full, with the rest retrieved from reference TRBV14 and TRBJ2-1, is EAGVTQFPSHSVIEKGQTVTLRCDPISGHDNLYWYRRVMGKEIKFLLHFVKESKQDESGMPNNRFLAERTGGTYSTLKVQPAELEDSGVYFCASSYGRGYNEQFFGPGTRLTVL.

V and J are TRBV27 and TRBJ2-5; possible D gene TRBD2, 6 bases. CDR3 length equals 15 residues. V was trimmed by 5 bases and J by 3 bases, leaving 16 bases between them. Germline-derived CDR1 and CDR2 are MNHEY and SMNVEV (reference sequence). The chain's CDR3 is CASSLTPGLKETQYF. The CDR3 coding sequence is TGTGCCAGCAGTCTCACCCCGGGACTCAAAGAGACCCAGTACTTC.

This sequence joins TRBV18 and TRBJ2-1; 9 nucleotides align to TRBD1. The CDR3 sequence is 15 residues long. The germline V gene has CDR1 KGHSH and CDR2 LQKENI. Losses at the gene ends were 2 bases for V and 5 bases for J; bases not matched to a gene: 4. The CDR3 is CASSPRQGGDNEQFF. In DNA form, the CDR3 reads TGTGCCAGCTCACCAAGACAGGGGGGGGACAATGAGCAGTTCTTC.